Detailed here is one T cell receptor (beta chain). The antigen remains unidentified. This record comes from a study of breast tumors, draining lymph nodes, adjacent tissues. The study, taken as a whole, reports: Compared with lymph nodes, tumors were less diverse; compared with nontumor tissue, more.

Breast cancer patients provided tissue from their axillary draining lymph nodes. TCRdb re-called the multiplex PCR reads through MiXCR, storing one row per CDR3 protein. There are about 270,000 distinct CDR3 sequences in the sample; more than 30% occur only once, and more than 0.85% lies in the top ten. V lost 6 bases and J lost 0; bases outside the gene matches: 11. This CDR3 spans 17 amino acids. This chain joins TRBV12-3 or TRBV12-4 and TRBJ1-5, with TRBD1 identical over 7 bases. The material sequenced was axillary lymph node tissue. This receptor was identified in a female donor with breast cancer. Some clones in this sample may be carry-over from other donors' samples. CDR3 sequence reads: CASSFQWTGLSNQPQHF. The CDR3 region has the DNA TGTGCCAGCAGCTTCCAATGGACAGGACTTAGCAATCAGCCCCAGCATTTT.